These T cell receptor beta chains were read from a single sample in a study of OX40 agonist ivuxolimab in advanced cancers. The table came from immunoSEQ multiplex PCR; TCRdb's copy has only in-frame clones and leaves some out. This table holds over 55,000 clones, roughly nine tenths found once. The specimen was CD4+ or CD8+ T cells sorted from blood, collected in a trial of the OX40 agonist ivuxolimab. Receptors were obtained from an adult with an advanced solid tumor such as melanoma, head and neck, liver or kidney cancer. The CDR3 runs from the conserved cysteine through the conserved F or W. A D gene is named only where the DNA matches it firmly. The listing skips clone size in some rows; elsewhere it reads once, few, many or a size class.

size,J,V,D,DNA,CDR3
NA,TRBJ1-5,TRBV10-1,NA,TGCGCCAGCAGGGGGTGTCAGCCCCAGCATTTT,CASRGCQPQHF
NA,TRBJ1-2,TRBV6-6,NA,TGTGCCAGCAGTTTAAACGACAACTATGGCTACACCTTC,CASSLNDNYGYTF
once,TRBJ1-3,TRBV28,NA,TGTGCCAGCAGTTTAAGGGTAGTAGATGGAAACACCATATATTTT,CASSLRVVDGNTIYF
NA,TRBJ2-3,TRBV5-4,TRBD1,TGTGCCAGCAGCTCCGGGACAGGGTACACAGATACGCAGTATTTT,CASSSGTGYTDTQYF
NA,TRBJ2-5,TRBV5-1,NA,TGCGCCAGCAGCCCAACCTGGGGAAATCAAGAGACCCAGTACTTC,CASSPTWGNQETQYF
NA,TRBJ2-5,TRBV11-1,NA,TGTGCCAGCAGCCCACGGGAGCGGAGGGAGACCCAGTACTTC,CASSPRERRETQYF
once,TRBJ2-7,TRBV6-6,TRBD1,TGTGCCAGCAGAGACGGGACAGGATCCTACGAGCAGTACTTC,CASRDGTGSYEQYF
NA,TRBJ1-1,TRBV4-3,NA,TGCGCCAGCAGCCAAGGGGTGGGTGAGCTTGAAGCTTTCTTT,CASSQGVGELEAFF
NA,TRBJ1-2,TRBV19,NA,TGTGCCAGTGGGACGGTCTATGGCTACACCTTC,CASGTVYGYTF
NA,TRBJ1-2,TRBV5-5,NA,TGTGCCAGCAGCTTGGGACCCACAGCTAACTATGGCTACACCTTC,CASSLGPTANYGYTF
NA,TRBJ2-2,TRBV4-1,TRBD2,TGCGCCAGCAGCCAAGAGGCGGGAGGAAGCACCGGGGAGCTGTTTTTT,CASSQEAGGSTGELFF
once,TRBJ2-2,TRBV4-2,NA,TGTGCCAGCAGCCCTGGGGAGATTATCGGGGAGCTGTTTTTT,CASSPGEIIGELFF
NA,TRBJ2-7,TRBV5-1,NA,TGCGCCAGCAGCTCTTCACTAAATTCCTACGAGCAGTACTTC,CASSSSLNSYEQYF
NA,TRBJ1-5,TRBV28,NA,TGTGCCAGCACCACGTGGGGGGGGATGGGCAATCAGCCCCAGCATTTT,CASTTWGGMGNQPQHF
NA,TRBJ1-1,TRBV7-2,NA,TGTGCCAGCAGCTTCTCCACCCTCACTGAAGCTTTCTTT,CASSFSTLTEAFF
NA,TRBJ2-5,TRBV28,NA,TGTGCCAGCAGTTTATGGGGAGGGGGCGAGACCCAGTACTTC,CASSLWGGGETQYF
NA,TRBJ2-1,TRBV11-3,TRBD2,TGTGCCAGCAGCTTAGACATGGGCGGGGGGCCCTACAATGAGCAGTTCTTC,CASSLDMGGGPYNEQFF
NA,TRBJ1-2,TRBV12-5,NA,TGTGCTAGTGGTCCCTCCCCCGACTATGGCTACACCTTC,CASGPSPDYGYTF
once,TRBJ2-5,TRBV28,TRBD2,TGTGCCAGCAACCCTGCACTAGCGGGATTAGAGACCCAGTACTTC,CASNPALAGLETQYF
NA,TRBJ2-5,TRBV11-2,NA,TGTGCCAGCAGCTTAGAGAACTTTGGGACCCAGTACTTC,CASSLENFGTQYF
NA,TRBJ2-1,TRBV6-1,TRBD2,TGTGCCAGCAGTACCGGGACTAGCGGGACGAATGAGCAGTTCTTC,CASSTGTSGTNEQFF
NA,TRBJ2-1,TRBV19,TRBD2,TGTGCCAGTAGTATTGGGGGAGGGCCTTATGAGCAGTTCTTC,CASSIGGGPYEQFF
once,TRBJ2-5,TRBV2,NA,TGTGCCAGCAGATATAACAGGGATCAAGAGACCCAGTACTTC,CASRYNRDQETQYF
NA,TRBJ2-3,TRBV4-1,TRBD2,TGCGCCAGCAGCCAAGATAACCGGGGGGGTGACCTAGGGCAGTATTTT,CASSQDNRGGDLGQYF
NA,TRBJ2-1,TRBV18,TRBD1,TGTGCCAGCTCAACCGGGACAGGGGGCTCCTACAATGAGCAGTTCTTC,CASSTGTGGSYNEQFF
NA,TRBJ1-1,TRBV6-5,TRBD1,TGTGCCAGCAGTTACTCGGGGGTACAGGGGTCCGAAGCTTTCTTT,CASSYSGVQGSEAFF
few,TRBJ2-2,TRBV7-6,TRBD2,TGTGCCAGCAGCTCAGCACTAGCGGGGGGGCCTCGCTTCGGGGAGCTGTTTTTT,CASSSALAGGPRFGELFF